The entry below describes one T cell receptor beta chain. Libraries were prepared by immunoSEQ multiplex PCR; TCRdb keeps only in-frame clonotypes and omits some of them. The profile shows 210,000 or so clones, roughly 86% of them singletons. This sample is drawn from a study of blood T cell repertoires in COVID-19. Looking at the study overall: Spain, Italy and the United States supplied samples that represented acute and convalescent COVID-19. PBMCs, B-cell-depleted T cells, or T cells were the source of the cDNA or gDNA that made up the material.

The source is a woman aged 40 to 50 with acute or convalescent COVID-19. The sequencing sample was made of peripheral blood.

For the CDR3, the DNA is TGTGCCAGCAGCCAAGCGGGACAGGGGGGTCAGCCCCAGCATTTT. Translation gives CASSQAGQGGQPQHF. This chain links TRBV3-1 (or the pseudogene TRBV3-2) with TRBJ1-5; 11 nucleotides line up with TRBD1. V was pared by 1 base and J by 6 bases, with 2 bases of the junction left unmatched. This CDR3 is 15 amino acids long. CDR1 and CDR2 from the germline V gene are LGHDT and YNNKEL (reference sequence).